The 32 T cell receptor beta chains reported below all come from one sample, sequenced in a study of cytomegalovirus exposure and HLA in healthy donors (dated by TCRdb to the late 2010s). Library generation was performed with the immunoSEQ multiplex PCR assay. For the multiplex PCR, a mixture combining 60 forward primers for TCR Vbeta segments and 13 reverse primers for TCR Jbeta segments was used. What TCRdb holds here is the immuneACCESS table cut down to in-frame rearrangements. Part of the clones is not present; checked against another copy, under half of the missing clones reflect an unresolved V gene, and the others are unexplained. Recorded for this sample are a few hundred thousand clones; over 60% of them occurred a single time. Roughly a sixth of the sample rests with the top ten. Sequences were obtained from PBMCs. These receptors were obtained from a man aged 35 to 55 in good health and CMV-seronegative.

This chain uses TRBV5-4 with TRBJ2-3; 8 positions match TRBD1. There are 15 residues in the CDR3. V was pared by 5 bases and J by 1 base, with 6 bases of the junction left unmatched. The germline V gene encodes CDR1 SGHNT and CDR2 YYREEE (reference sequence). Written as DNA, the CDR3 is TGTGCCAGCAGTCCGCCGGGACAGGGCACAGATACGCAGTATTTT. Protein product: CASSPPGQGTDTQYF.

The V gene is TRBV5-4, the J gene TRBJ2-7; 7 bases are shared with TRBD2. CDR1 and CDR2 from the germline V gene are SGHNT and YYREEE (reference sequence). CDR3 length: 15 residues. Trimming at V came to 7 bases and at J to 2 bases, leaving 12 bases not matched to a gene. Here the CDR3 DNA reads TGTGCCAGCGGTCAGGGAGGGGTGGAAACCTACGAGCAGTACTTC. This translates into CASGQGGVETYEQYF.

This clone was seen only a few times. This chain connects TRBV21-1 to TRBJ1-5. TRBV21-1 corresponds to a pseudogene. The CDR3 length is 12 residues. The CDR3 DNA reads as TGTGCCAGCTCCCTCGGTCTGCGGCCCCAGCATTTT. Protein sequence: CASSLGLRPQHF.

V is TRBV28 and J is TRBJ1-3, with D tentatively TRBD1 (6 bases). Germline-derived CDR1 and CDR2 are MDHEN and SYDVKM. V lost 5 bases to trimming and J lost 0 bases, with 11 bases between them. This CDR3 region has 15 residues. The CDR3 sequence: CASSTAGASGNTIYF. The CDR3 nucleotides read TGTGCCAGCAGTACCGCAGGGGCCTCTGGAAACACCATATATTTT.

J is TRBJ1-5 and V is TRBV6-5, with unresolved D. Trimming removed 2 bases at V and 2 bases at J, with 7 bases between. The CDR3 runs 14 residues. Germline V lookup: CDR1 MNHEY, CDR2 SVGAGI. CDR3 coding DNA: TGTGCCAGCAGTTACGGCACGCGCAATCAGCCCCAGCATTTT. It encodes CASSYGTRNQPQHF.

The gene calls are TRBV7-2 and TRBJ1-1; D not certain. The CDR3 loop spans 16 amino acids. Germline V CDR1 and CDR2: SGHTA, FQGNSA. Between the trimmed V and J ends, which lost 5 bases and 0 bases, there was a span of 16 bases. CDR3 in DNA: TGTGCCAGCAGCCGCCGTGTAACAGCAATGAACACTGAAGCTTTCTTT. Translated, it gives CASSRRVTAMNTEAFF.

In nucleotides, the CDR3 is TGTGCCAGCAGCTTAGCTGTCGGGACTAGCGGGCTAGGGCTACAAGAGACCCAGTACTTC. Translated, it gives CASSLAVGTSGLGLQETQYF. The chain employs TRBV7-6 and TRBJ2-5, with 12 nucleotides matching TRBD2. CDR3 size: 20 residues. V shed 0 bases, J shed 2 bases, and the junction held 13 bases outside the gene matches. Germline CDR1 SGHVS, CDR2 FNYEAQ.

The chain links TRBV2 to TRBJ1-2; tentative D call: TRBD1 (6 bases). From germline, CDR1 is SNHLY and CDR2 FYNNEI. The V and J ends lost 3 bases and 8 bases respectively, with 13 bases between them. The CDR3 loop spans 13 amino acids. The CDR3 spells CASSDGGARGYTF. DNA of the CDR3: TGTGCCAGCAGTGACGGGGGGGCGCGGGGCTACACCTTC.

The chain is built from TRBV20-1 and TRBJ2-7, with unresolved D. Germline V gene data show CDR1 as DFQATT and CDR2 as SNEGSKA (reference sequence). Trimming stripped 4 bases from V and 0 bases from J, with 4 bases between. The CDR3 sequence is 11 residues long. In DNA, the CDR3 is TGCAGTGCTACAGTCTCCTACGAGCAGTACTTC. Translating gives CSATVSYEQYF.

This clone has just a few counts. The rearrangement uses TRBV4-2 and TRBJ2-7; 9 nucleotides line up with TRBD2. The CDR3 loop spans 16 amino acids. V shed 4 bases and J 0 bases; nucleotides not matched to a gene: 7. Germline V gene data show CDR1 as LGHNA and CDR2 as YNFKEQ. CDR3 amino acids: CASSPEGGRDSYEQYF. The CDR3 DNA sequence: TGTGCCAGCAGCCCCGAGGGCGGGAGGGACTCCTACGAGCAGTACTTC.

The V call is TRBV28, the J call TRBJ1-1; a weak D match, TRBD1 (5 bases). V lost 6 bases and J 1 base, leaving 9 bases between the germline ends. Germline CDR1 reads MDHEN; CDR2 reads SYDVKM. There are 13 residues in the CDR3. CDR3 DNA sequence: TGTGCCAGCAGGGACACCCAGAACACTGAAGCTTTCTTT. It specifies CASRDTQNTEAFF.

V and J are TRBV2 and TRBJ2-2; 7 bases match TRBD1. The CDR3 runs 13 residues. V dropped 4 bases and J dropped 10; count of bases not matched to a gene: 6. Germline V lookup: CDR1 SNHLY, CDR2 FYNNEI. CDR3 bases: TGTGCCAGCAGTGCCCCGGGACAGAAGGAGCTGTTTTTT. Translating it yields CASSAPGQKELFF.

The chain carries TRBV2 and TRBJ2-3, with D maybe TRBD1 (6 bases). Trimming took 7 bases from V and 8 from J, leaving 28 bases between them. Germline V gene lookup returns CDR1 SNHLY and CDR2 FYNNEI. The CDR3 loop spans 17 amino acids. This chain's CDR3 is CASNLGRPSTPQGTQYF. CDR3 sequence (DNA): TGTGCCAGCAACTTGGGCCGGCCCTCGACCCCACAGGGTACGCAGTATTTT.

As concerns this clone: In the same sample, other DNA sequences code for this CDR3. The chain is built from TRBV4-3 and TRBJ2-2; no clear D gene. The CDR3 is 16 amino acids. Between the trimmed V and J ends, which lost 0 bases and 0 bases, there was a span of 8 bases. CDR1 is LGHNA, CDR2 YSLEER, per germline. CDR3 coding DNA: TGCGCCAGCAGCCAAGATCGCACAGCGAACACCGGGGAGCTGTTTTTT. Translation gives CASSQDRTANTGELFF.

The V gene is TRBV4-2, the J gene TRBJ1-6; TRBD1 matches 10 bases. Germline V gives CDR1 LGHNA, CDR2 YNFKEQ. This CDR3 has 16 amino acids. Trimming cost V 0 bases and J 6 bases; bases outside gene matches: 2. The CDR3 DNA is TGTGCCAGCAGCCAAGATAGGACAGGGGGTAATTCACCCCTCCACTTT. As protein: CASSQDRTGGNSPLHF.

The chain is built from TRBV6-1 and TRBJ1-5, with D perhaps matching TRBD1 (6 bases). V lost 6 bases to trimming and J lost 3 bases, with 15 bases between them. Germline lookup yields CDR1 MNHNS and CDR2 SASEGT. The CDR3 spans 15 residues. Written as DNA, the CDR3 is TGTGCCAGCAGAACCACTACAGGGAACAATCAGCCCCAGCATTTT. It translates to CASRTTTGNNQPQHF.

The chain has TRBV5-6 and TRBJ1-1; 8 bases are a match to TRBD1. The ends lost 3 bases at V and 5 bases at J; junction bases unmatched: 6. The CDR3 length is 14 residues. Germline CDR1 is SGHDT and CDR2 is YYEEEE. In DNA, the CDR3 is TGTGCCAGCAGCTGGCAGGGGGCGCGGACTGAAGCTTTCTTT. Translated, it gives CASSWQGARTEAFF.

This clone was observed a few times. As DNA, the CDR3 is TGCGCCAGCAGTGTCACTAGGGGGGGTGAAGCTTTCTTT. Translation: CASSVTRGGEAFF. The rearrangement joins TRBV10-2 to TRBJ1-1; TRBD1 might be the D (6 bases). V was shortened by 4 bases and J by 7 bases, with 13 bases between the two germline ends. The CDR3 runs to 13 residues. Germline-derived CDR1 and CDR2 are WSHSY and SAAADI.

This clone was counted only a few times. The V and J genes are TRBV15 and TRBJ2-7; D remains unclear. The germline gives CDR1 LNHNV, CDR2 YYDKDF (reference sequence). V lost 1 base to trimming and J lost 0 bases, with 10 bases between them. The CDR3 covers 15 residues. The CDR3 here is CATSRGSVSSYEQYF. The CDR3 DNA reads TGTGCCACCAGCAGAGGGTCGGTTAGCTCCTACGAGCAGTACTTC.

In this sample, this clone turned up a few times. V usage is TRBV4-1 and J usage is TRBJ2-2, with a tentative D call TRBD2 (7 bases). The CDR3 has 19 amino acids. The germline V and J ends were trimmed by 2 bases and 3 bases, with 22 bases remaining between them. CDR1 MGHRA and CDR2 YSYEKL come from the germline V gene. The CDR3 here is CASSQLTGWGGGDTGELFF. The CDR3 region has the DNA TGCGCCAGCAGCCAACTCACGGGATGGGGAGGGGGTGACACCGGGGAGCTGTTTTTT.

This clone was seen a single time. V gene TRBV5-1 combines with J gene TRBJ2-1; TRBD2 matches at 7 bases. Germline V gene lookup returns CDR1 SGHRS and CDR2 YFSETQ. V lost 3 bases, J lost 8 bases, and 8 bases stayed unmatched. The CDR3 consists of 14 residues. The CDR3 DNA sequence: TGCGCCAGCAGCTCCCTCGGGGGGAGAGATGAGCAGTTCTTC. Translation: CASSSLGGRDEQFF.

The J gene is TRBJ2-7, the V gene TRBV7-3, with D perhaps TRBD1 (6 bases). The CDR3 is made up of 13 amino acids. V was clipped by 5 bases and J by 5 bases, with 13 bases between them. In germline, CDR1 is SGHTA, CDR2 FQGTGA. CDR3 DNA: TGTGCCAGCAGCATGGGATCAGGGGACGAGCAGTACTTC. Protein sequence: CASSMGSGDEQYF.

This clone was detected only once. This rearrangement joins TRBV7-2 to TRBJ1-1, with D uncertain. The germline V gene has CDR1 SGHTA and CDR2 FQGNSA. This CDR3 region has 11 residues. Trimming cost V 5 bases and J 10 bases, with 11 bases left between them. CDR3 loop: CASSPSSLAFF. CDR3 in DNA: TGTGCCAGCAGCCCTAGCTCCCTAGCTTTCTTT.

V usage is TRBV10-2 and J usage is TRBJ2-7; 12 nucleotides agree with TRBD2. Trimming took 6 bases from V and 4 from J; bases not matched to a gene: 7. The CDR3 sequence is 15 residues long. Germline-derived CDR1 and CDR2 are WSHSY and SAAADI. The CDR3 sequence: CASSSSGRAWYEQYF. Written as DNA, the CDR3 is TGCGCCAGCAGCTCTAGCGGGAGGGCCTGGTACGAGCAGTACTTC.

The rearrangement joins TRBV4-2 to TRBJ2-7; 9 bases agree with TRBD2. Looked up from germline, CDR1 is LGHNA and CDR2 is YNFKEQ. The CDR3 runs 15 residues. V dropped 0 bases and J dropped 0; count of bases not matched to a gene: 0. The CDR3 DNA is TGTGCCAGCAGCCAAGAGCGGGGGGGCTCCTACGAGCAGTACTTC. This gives the protein CASSQERGGSYEQYF.

This rearrangement joins TRBV13 to TRBJ1-1; D may be TRBD1 (6 bases). The CDR3 is 15 residues long. CDR1 is PRHDT, CDR2 FYEKMQ, per germline (reference sequence). Deletions cut 5 bases from V and 3 bases from J, with 16 bases between. The CDR3 spells CASSLPPGADTEAFF. The CDR3 nucleotides are TGTGCCAGCAGCCTGCCCCCAGGGGCTGACACTGAAGCTTTCTTT.

This clone has a single count. The chain combines TRBV19 with TRBJ1-2; D is unclear. This CDR3 is built from 14 residues. From germline, CDR1 is LNHDA and CDR2 SQIVND (reference sequence). Between the trimmed V and J ends, which lost 3 bases and 8 bases, there was a span of 16 bases. Here the CDR3 DNA reads TGTGCCAGTAGTATTCCCCCCGCGGGCCGCGGCTACACCTTC. Translated, it gives CASSIPPAGRGYTF.

V gene TRBV13 combines with J gene TRBJ2-1; D is possibly TRBD2 (5 bases). This CDR3 spans 13 amino acids. The ends were cut back, 7 bases at V and 8 bases at J, with 15 bases in the middle. The germline CDR1 and CDR2 sequences are PRHDT and FYEKMQ (reference sequence). The chain's CDR3 is CASTAEGRDEQFF. The DNA for the CDR3 is TGTGCCAGCACCGCTGAAGGGAGAGATGAGCAGTTCTTC.

V gene TRBV19 combines with J gene TRBJ2-2; the D gene is possibly TRBD2 (6 bases). Deletions cut 3 bases from V and 7 bases from J, with 21 bases between. This CDR3 contains 17 residues. Germline CDR1 LNHDA, CDR2 SQIVND (reference sequence). CDR3 region: CASSIPPVLSGGGELFF. DNA for the CDR3: TGTGCCAGTAGTATCCCCCCGGTGCTCTCCGGGGGCGGGGAGCTGTTTTTT.

The chain carries TRBV13 and TRBJ1-2, with 7 positions matching TRBD1. From germline, CDR1 is PRHDT and CDR2 FYEKMQ (reference sequence). The V gene end was trimmed by 4 bases and the J gene end by 8 bases; junction bases not matched to a gene: 7. The CDR3 is made up of 13 amino acids. CDR3 DNA: TGTGCCAGCAGCTGGGGGGACAGCAGGGGCTACACCTTC. Its translation: CASSWGDSRGYTF.

J is TRBJ1-2 and V is TRBV2; D uncertain. The CDR3 covers 11 residues. CDR1 is SNHLY, CDR2 FYNNEI, per germline. V dropped 10 bases and J dropped 8 bases, with 14 bases sitting between them. CDR3 DNA sequence: TGTGCCAAGGAGGGAGTTTGGGGCTACACCTTC. Residues: CAKEGVWGYTF.

This chain uses TRBV7-7 with TRBJ2-2, with D possibly matching TRBD2 (6 bases). The V gene's germline CDR1 is SSHAT and CDR2 FNYEAQ (reference sequence). Trimming removed 4 bases at V and 4 bases at J, with 16 bases between. There are 16 residues in the CDR3. The CDR3 protein is CASSWGDASITGELFF. The CDR3 DNA is TGTGCCAGCAGCTGGGGGGACGCGTCAATCACCGGGGAGCTGTTTTTT.